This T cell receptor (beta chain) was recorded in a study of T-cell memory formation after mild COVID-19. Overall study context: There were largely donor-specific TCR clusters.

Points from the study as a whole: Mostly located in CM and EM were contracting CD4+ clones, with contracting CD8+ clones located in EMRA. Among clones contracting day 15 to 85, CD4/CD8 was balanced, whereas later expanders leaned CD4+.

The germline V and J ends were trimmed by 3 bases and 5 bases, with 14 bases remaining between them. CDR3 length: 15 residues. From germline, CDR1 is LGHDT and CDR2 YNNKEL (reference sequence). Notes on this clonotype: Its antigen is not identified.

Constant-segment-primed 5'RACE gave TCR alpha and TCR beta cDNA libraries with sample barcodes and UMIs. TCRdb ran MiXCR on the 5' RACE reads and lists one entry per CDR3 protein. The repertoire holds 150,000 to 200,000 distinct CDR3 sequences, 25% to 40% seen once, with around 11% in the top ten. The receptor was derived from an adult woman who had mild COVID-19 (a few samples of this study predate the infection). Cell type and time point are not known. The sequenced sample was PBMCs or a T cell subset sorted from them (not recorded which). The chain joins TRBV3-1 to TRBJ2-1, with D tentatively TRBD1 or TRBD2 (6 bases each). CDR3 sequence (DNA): TGTGCCAGCAGCCACGGGGGCCGGGTCGACAATGAGCAGTTCTTC. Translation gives CASSHGGRVDNEQFF.